These T cell receptor beta chains were read from a single sample in a study of blood T cell repertoires in COVID-19. The protocol was immunoSEQ multiplex PCR, while the TCRdb copy is restricted to in-frame clones and leaves out a portion. The repertoire includes over 50,000 clones, around 86% of them detected once, and 9.5% to 13% sits in the top ten. Sequenced material: peripheral blood. The receptors were sampled from a human donor in a cohort sampled during active COVID-19. Each CDR3 is given with its conserved first and last residue. A D gene is named only where the DNA matches it firmly. Only part of the rows carry a size: once, few, many, or a class if the clone is expanded.

v_call	clone_size	j_call	d_call	cdr3_aa	cdr3_nt
TRBV9	-	TRBJ2-1	TRBD2	CASSATSGNEQFF	TGTGCCAGCAGCGCGACTAGCGGGAATGAGCAGTTCTTC
TRBV7-9	-	TRBJ2-1	TRBD2	CASSFQREGNEQFF	TGTGCCAGCAGCTTCCAGCGGGAGGGCAATGAGCAGTTCTTC
TRBV5-1	-	TRBJ1-2	-	CASSLGRDNYGYTF	TGCGCCAGCAGCTTGGGGCGGGATAACTATGGCTACACCTTC
TRBV5-1	-	TRBJ2-2	-	CASSLADSSGELFF	TGCGCCAGCAGCTTGGCGGACTCTTCCGGGGAGCTGTTTTTT
TRBV3-1/TRBV3-2	-	TRBJ2-7	-	CASSQDLYYEQYF	TGTGCCAGCAGCCAAGATCTTTACTACGAGCAGTACTTC
TRBV18	-	TRBJ1-2	-	CASSLEAFYGYTF	TGTGCCAGCTCACTCGAGGCTTTCTATGGCTACACCTTC
TRBV7-2	-	TRBJ2-5	-	CASSFGSRETQYF	TGTGCCAGCAGCTTTGGCTCCAGGGAGACCCAGTACTTC
TRBV10-3	few	TRBJ1-5	-	CAISLVGNQPQHF	TGTGCCATCAGCTTGGTAGGCAATCAGCCCCAGCATTTT
TRBV7-2	-	TRBJ1-2	-	CASNPQNPPGYGYTF	TGTGCCAGCAACCCCCAGAACCCTCCGGGCTATGGCTACACCTTC
TRBV19	-	TRBJ2-2	TRBD2	CASSNLAGGNGELFF	TGTGCCAGTAGTAATCTAGCGGGAGGAAACGGGGAGCTGTTTTTT
TRBV10-2	-	TRBJ2-1	-	CASSEWSGNEQFF	TGCGCCAGCAGTGAGTGGTCGGGGAATGAGCAGTTCTTC
TRBV6-5	-	TRBJ1-5	-	CASSLQGNSNQPQHF	TGTGCCAGCAGTCTACAGGGAAATAGCAATCAGCCCCAGCATTTT
TRBV5-1	-	TRBJ2-2	-	CASSTSSDTGELFF	TGCGCCAGCAGCACTTCAAGTGACACCGGGGAGCTGTTTTTT
TRBV2	once	TRBJ2-7	-	CASKIAESSYEQYF	TGTGCCAGCAAGATTGCGGAAAGCTCCTACGAGCAGTACTTC
TRBV6-5	-	TRBJ2-7	TRBD2	CASIGLVGSYEQYF	TGTGCCAGCATTGGACTAGTCGGTTCCTACGAGCAGTACTTC
TRBV6-6	-	TRBJ1-1	-	CASSPSGNTEAFF	TGTGCCAGCAGTCCCTCGGGAAACACTGAAGCTTTCTTT
TRBV6-5	-	TRBJ2-1	-	CASIGALVKEQFF	TGTGCCAGCATTGGGGCACTGGTAAAAGAGCAGTTCTTC
TRBV28	-	TRBJ2-7	TRBD2	CASSFRLALTYEQYF	TGTGCCAGCAGTTTCCGACTAGCGCTTACCTACGAGCAGTACTTC
TRBV27	-	TRBJ1-5	TRBD1	CASSPTGGHQPQHF	TGTGCCAGCAGCCCTACAGGGGGTCATCAGCCCCAGCATTTT
TRBV29-1	-	TRBJ2-1	TRBD2	CSVNLVAGGPGSYNEQFF	TGCAGCGTTAATCTTGTAGCGGGAGGGCCGGGCTCCTACAATGAGCAGTTCTTC
TRBV27	-	TRBJ2-7	TRBD1	CASSPDRGYEQYF	TGTGCCAGCAGTCCTGACAGGGGGTACGAGCAGTACTTC
TRBV24-1	-	TRBJ2-2	-	CATSDSRGARTGELFF	TGTGCCACCAGTGATTCCCGGGGGGCACGGACCGGGGAGCTGTTTTTT
TRBV5-6	-	TRBJ2-7	TRBD1	CASSRWDRPYEQYF	TGTGCCAGCAGCAGATGGGACAGGCCCTACGAGCAGTACTTC
TRBV6-2/TRBV6-3	once	TRBJ2-1	-	CASSPSLHDEQFF	TGTGCCAGCAGTCCGAGCCTTCATGATGAGCAGTTCTTC
TRBV3-1/TRBV3-2	-	TRBJ2-1	-	CASSQAAGGISYNEQFF	TGTGCCAGCAGCCAAGCGGCGGGCGGGATTTCCTACAATGAGCAGTTCTTC
TRBV2	once	TRBJ1-1	-	CASEAVKAFF	TGTGCCAGCGAGGCCGTGAAAGCTTTCTTT
TRBV18	-	TRBJ2-1	-	CASSSDSVSYNEQFF	TGTGCCAGCTCATCCGACAGTGTCTCCTACAATGAGCAGTTCTTC
TRBV3-1/TRBV3-2	-	TRBJ2-5	TRBD1	CASSQDWDRETQYF	TGTGCCAGCAGCCAAGATTGGGACAGGGAGACCCAGTACTTC
TRBV27	-	TRBJ2-5	TRBD2	CASSLERAGGGQYF	TGTGCCAGCAGTTTAGAACGGGCCGGCGGGGGCCAGTACTTC
TRBV4-1	-	TRBJ2-6	-	CASSQVLGQASSGANVLTF	TGCGCCAGCAGCCAAGTTTTGGGGCAGGCCAGCTCTGGGGCCAACGTCCTGACTTTC
TRBV4-1	-	TRBJ2-7	-	CASSQVKQGPYEQYF	TGCGCCAGCAGCCAAGTGAAGCAGGGGCCATACGAGCAGTACTTC
TRBV18	-	TRBJ2-5	TRBD2	CASFPERTSGQETQYF	TGTGCCAGCTTTCCCGAAAGAACTAGCGGACAAGAGACCCAGTACTTC
TRBV14	few	TRBJ2-7	-	CASSQEGLVPSYEQYF	TGTGCCAGCAGCCAAGAAGGACTCGTTCCCTCCTACGAGCAGTACTTC
TRBV15	-	TRBJ2-7	TRBD1	CATMGYGTGGREGAHEQYF	TGTGCCACCATGGGGTACGGGACAGGGGGCCGGGAAGGGGCCCACGAGCAGTACTTC
TRBV6-5	-	TRBJ1-5	-	CASGDQAGQPQHF	TGTGCCAGCGGGGACCAGGCGGGGCAGCCCCAGCATTTT